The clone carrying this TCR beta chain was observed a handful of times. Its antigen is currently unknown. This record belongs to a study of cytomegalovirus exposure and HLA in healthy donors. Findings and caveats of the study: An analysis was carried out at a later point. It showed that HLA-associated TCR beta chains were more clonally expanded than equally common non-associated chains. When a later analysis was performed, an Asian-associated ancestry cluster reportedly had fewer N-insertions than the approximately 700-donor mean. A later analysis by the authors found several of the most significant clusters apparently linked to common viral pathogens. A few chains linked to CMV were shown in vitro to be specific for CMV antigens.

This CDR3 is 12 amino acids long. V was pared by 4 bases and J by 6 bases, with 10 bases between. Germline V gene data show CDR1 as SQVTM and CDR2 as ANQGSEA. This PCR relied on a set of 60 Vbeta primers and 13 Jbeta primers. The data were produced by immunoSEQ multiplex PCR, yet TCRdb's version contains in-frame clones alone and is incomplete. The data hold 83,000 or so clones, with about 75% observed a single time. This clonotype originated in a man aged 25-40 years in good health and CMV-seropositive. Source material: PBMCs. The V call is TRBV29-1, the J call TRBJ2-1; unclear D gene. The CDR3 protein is CSVAVSVNEQFF. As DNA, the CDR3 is TGCAGCGTTGCGGTCAGCGTCAATGAGCAGTTCTTC.